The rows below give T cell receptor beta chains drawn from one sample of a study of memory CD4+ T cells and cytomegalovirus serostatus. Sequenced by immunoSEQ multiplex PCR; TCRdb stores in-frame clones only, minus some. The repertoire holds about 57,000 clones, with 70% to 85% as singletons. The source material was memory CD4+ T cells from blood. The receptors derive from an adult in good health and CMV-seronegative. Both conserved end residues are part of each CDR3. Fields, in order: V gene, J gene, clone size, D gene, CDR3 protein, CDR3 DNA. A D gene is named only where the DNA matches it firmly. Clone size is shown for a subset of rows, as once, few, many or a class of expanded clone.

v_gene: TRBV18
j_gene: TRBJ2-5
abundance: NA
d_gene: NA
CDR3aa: CASSRSTVSETQYF
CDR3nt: TGTGCCAGCTCACGATCGACAGTGTCCGAGACCCAGTACTTC

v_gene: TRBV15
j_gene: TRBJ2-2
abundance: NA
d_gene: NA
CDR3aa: CATSRDLGTGELFF
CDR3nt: TGTGCCACCAGCAGAGATTTAGGCACCGGGGAGCTGTTTTTT

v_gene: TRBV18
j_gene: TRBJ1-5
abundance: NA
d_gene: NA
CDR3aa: CASSDQRGRGNQPQHF
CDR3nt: TGTGCCAGCTCAGACCAGAGGGGCAGAGGCAATCAGCCCCAGCATTTT

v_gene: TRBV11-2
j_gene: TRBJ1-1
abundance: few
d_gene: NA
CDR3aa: CASSFSGMNTEAFF
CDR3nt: TGTGCCAGCAGCTTTTCAGGCATGAACACTGAAGCTTTCTTT

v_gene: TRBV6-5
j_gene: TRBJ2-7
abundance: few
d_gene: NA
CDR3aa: CASSNLGRGEQYF
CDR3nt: TGTGCCAGCAGTAACCTAGGACGGGGCGAGCAGTACTTC

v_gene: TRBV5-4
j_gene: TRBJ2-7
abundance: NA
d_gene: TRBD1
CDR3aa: CASSLGGTGVYEQYF
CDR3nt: TGTGCCAGCAGCTTGGGAGGGACAGGGGTCTATGAGCAGTACTTC

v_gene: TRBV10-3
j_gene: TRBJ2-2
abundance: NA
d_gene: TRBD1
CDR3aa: CAISEPPGQGKGNTGELFF
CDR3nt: TGTGCCATCAGTGAGCCTCCGGGACAGGGGAAAGGTAACACCGGGGAGCTGTTTTTT

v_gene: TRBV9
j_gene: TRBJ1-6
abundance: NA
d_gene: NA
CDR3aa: CASSPHATAGVGSPLHF
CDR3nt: TGTGCCAGCAGCCCCCACGCCACCGCAGGGGTGGGATCACCCCTCCACTTT

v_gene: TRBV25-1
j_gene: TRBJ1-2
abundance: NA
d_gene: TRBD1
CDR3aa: CASRATGTGAGYTF
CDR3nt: TGTGCCAGCAGGGCTACCGGGACAGGGGCCGGCTACACCTTC

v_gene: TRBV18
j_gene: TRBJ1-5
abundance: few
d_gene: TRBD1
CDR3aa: CASSPTPGQGSGNQPQHF
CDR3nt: TGTGCCAGCTCACCAACACCGGGACAGGGTAGCGGCAATCAGCCCCAGCATTTT

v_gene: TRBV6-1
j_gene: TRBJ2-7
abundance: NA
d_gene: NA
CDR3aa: CASSEAAGGGGVYEQYF
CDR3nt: TGTGCCAGCAGTGAAGCGGCGGGCGGCGGGGGCGTCTACGAGCAGTACTTC

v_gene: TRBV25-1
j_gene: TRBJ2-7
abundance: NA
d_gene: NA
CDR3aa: CASRRTSPYEQYF
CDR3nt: TGTGCCAGCAGGCGAACGTCACCCTACGAGCAGTACTTC

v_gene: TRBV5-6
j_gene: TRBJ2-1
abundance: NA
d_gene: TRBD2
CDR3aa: CASSLPGGGNLDEQFF
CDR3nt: TGTGCCAGCAGCTTGCCGGGCGGGGGAAACCTGGATGAGCAGTTCTTC

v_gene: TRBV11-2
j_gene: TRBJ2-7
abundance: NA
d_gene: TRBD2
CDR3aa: CASSSSSGGWYEQYF
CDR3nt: TGTGCCAGCAGCTCTTCCAGCGGGGGGTGGTACGAGCAGTACTTC

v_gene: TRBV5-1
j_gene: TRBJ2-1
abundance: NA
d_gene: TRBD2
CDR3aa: CASSSGGNYNEQFF
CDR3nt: TGCGCCAGCAGCTCCGGGGGGAACTACAATGAGCAGTTCTTC

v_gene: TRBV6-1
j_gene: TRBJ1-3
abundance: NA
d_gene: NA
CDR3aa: CASSEIYGTLRPGNTIYF
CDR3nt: TGTGCCAGCAGTGAAATCTATGGGACCCTAAGGCCTGGAAACACCATATATTTT

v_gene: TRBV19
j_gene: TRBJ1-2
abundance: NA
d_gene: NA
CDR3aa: CASSIRVPNYGYTF
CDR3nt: TGTGCCAGTAGTATACGGGTTCCCAACTATGGCTACACCTTC

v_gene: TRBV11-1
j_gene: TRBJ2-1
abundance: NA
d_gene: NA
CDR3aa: CASSPMGWNEQFF
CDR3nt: TGTGCCAGCAGCCCTATGGGCTGGAATGAGCAGTTCTTC

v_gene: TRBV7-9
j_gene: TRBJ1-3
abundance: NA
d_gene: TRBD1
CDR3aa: CASRGQKTGNTIYF
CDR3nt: TGTGCCAGCAGGGGACAGAAGACTGGAAACACCATATATTTT

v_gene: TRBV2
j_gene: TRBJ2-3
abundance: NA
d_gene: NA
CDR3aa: CASRVDRRLWDTQYF
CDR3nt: TGTGCCAGCAGGGTTGACAGGAGACTTTGGGATACGCAGTATTTT

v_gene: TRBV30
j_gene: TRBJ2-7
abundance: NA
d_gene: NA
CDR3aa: CAWSSGNYEQYF
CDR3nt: TGTGCCTGGAGTTCAGGGAACTACGAGCAGTACTTC

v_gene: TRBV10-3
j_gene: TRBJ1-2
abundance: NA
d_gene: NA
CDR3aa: CAISERNYGYTF
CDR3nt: TGTGCCATCAGTGAAAGGAATTATGGCTACACCTTC

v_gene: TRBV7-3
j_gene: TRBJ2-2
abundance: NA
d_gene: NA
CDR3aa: CASSRARTGGELFF
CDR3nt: TGTGCCAGCAGCCGGGCCCGCACAGGCGGGGAGCTGTTTTTT

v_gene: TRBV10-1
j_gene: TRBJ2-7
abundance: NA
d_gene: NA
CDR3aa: CASSVGRVLDYEQYF
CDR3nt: TGCGCCAGCAGTGTGGGTAGGGTTCTCGACTACGAGCAGTACTTC

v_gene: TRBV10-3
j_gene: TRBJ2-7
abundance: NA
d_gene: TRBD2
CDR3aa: CAIGRGTGSYEQYF
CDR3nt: TGTGCCATCGGGAGGGGCACGGGGTCCTACGAGCAGTACTTC

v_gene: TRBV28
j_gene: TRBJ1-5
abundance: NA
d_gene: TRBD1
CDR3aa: CASSPGQGLNQPQHF
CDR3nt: TGTGCCAGCAGCCCTGGACAGGGTCTTAATCAGCCCCAGCATTTT

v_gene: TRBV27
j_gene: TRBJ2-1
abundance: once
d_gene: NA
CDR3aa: CASTGPNEQFF
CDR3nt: TGTGCCAGCACTGGGCCAAATGAGCAGTTCTTC

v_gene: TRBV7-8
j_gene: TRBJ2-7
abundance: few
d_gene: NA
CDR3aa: CASSLAQGYEQYF
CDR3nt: TGTGCCAGCAGCTTGGCGCAGGGCTACGAGCAGTACTTC

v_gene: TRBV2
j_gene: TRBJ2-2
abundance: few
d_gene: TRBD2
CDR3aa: CAGSGGSPGELFF
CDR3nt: TGTGCCGGTAGCGGGGGGTCCCCCGGGGAGCTGTTTTTT

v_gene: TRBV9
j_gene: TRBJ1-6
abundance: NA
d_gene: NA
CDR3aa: CASREDYNSPLHF
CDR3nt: TGTGCCAGCAGGGAGGATTATAATTCACCCCTCCACTTT

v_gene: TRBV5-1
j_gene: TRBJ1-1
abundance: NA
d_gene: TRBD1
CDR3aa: CASSLSQGAPEAFF
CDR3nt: TGCGCCAGCAGCTTGAGTCAGGGGGCGCCTGAAGCTTTCTTT

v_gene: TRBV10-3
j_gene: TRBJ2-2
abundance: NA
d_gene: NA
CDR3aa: CAIRGGVENTGELFF
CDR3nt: TGTGCCATCAGGGGAGGCGTGGAGAACACCGGGGAGCTGTTTTTT

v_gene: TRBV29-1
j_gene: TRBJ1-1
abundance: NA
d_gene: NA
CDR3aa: CSVVSRGRLGEAFF
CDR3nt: TGCAGCGTTGTTAGTAGGGGCCGCCTTGGCGAAGCTTTCTTT

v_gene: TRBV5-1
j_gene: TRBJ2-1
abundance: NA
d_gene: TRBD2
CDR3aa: CASSLEAGALFF
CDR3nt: TGCGCCAGCAGCTTGGAAGCGGGAGCTTTGTTCTTC

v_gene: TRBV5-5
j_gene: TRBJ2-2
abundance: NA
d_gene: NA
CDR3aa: CASSMTASNTGELFF
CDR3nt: TGTGCCAGCAGCATGACAGCTTCGAACACCGGGGAGCTGTTTTTT

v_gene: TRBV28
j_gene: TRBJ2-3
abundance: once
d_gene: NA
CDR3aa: CASSFQGSGTQYF
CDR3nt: TGTGCCAGCAGCTTCCAGGGGTCTGGTACGCAGTATTTT

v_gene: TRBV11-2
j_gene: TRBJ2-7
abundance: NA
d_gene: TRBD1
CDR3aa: CASSLETGAYEQYF
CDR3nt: TGTGCCAGCAGCTTAGAGACAGGGGCCTACGAGCAGTACTTC

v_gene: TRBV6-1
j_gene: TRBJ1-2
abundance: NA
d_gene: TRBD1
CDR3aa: CASSDWRQGVLGYTF
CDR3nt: TGTGCCAGCAGTGATTGGAGACAGGGAGTGCTCGGCTACACCTTC

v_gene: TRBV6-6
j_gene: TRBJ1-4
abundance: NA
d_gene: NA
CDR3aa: CASSSRVSRGGEKLFF
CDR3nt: TGTGCCAGCAGTTCCAGGGTTTCTAGGGGGGGAGAAAAACTGTTTTTT

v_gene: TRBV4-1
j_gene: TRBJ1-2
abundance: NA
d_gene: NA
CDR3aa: CASSRGGLGYGYTF
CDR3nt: TGCGCCAGCTCCCGGGGGGGGCTCGGCTATGGCTACACCTTC

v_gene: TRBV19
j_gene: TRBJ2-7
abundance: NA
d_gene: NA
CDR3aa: CASSKQEGRRYF
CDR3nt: TGTGCCAGTAGTAAGCAGGAGGGGCGACGGTACTTC

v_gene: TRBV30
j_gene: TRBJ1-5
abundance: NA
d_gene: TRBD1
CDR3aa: CAWNTGPGQGNQPQHF
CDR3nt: TGTGCCTGGAATACAGGACCGGGACAGGGGAATCAGCCCCAGCATTTT

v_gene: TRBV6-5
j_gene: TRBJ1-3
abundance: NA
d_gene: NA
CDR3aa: CASSYSGQRSGNTIYF
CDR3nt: TGTGCCAGCAGTTACTCGGGGCAGAGATCTGGAAACACCATATATTTT

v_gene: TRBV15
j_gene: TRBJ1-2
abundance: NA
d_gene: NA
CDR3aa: CATSRDAGDYGYTF
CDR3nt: TGTGCCACCAGCAGAGATGCGGGGGACTATGGCTACACCTTC

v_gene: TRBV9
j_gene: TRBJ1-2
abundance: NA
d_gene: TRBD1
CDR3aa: CASSEGQPSYGYTF
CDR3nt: TGTGCCAGCAGTGAGGGACAGCCTAGCTATGGCTACACCTTC

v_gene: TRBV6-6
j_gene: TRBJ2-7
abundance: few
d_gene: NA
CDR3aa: CASSARSPYEQYF
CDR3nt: TGTGCCAGCAGTGCCCGATCACCCTACGAGCAGTACTTC

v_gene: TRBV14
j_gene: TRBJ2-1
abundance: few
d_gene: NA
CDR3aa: CASSFRNEQFF
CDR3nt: TGTGCCAGCAGCTTCCGGAATGAGCAGTTCTTC

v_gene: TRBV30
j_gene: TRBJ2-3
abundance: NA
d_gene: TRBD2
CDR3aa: CAWSVRRSSGGASTDTQYF
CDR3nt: TGTGCCTGGAGTGTACGAAGGTCTAGCGGGGGGGCTAGCACAGATACGCAGTATTTT

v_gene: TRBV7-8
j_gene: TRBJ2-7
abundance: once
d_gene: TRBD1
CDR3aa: CASSSHLGQVYEQYF
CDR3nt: TGTGCCAGCAGCTCCCATTTGGGACAGGTCTACGAGCAGTACTTC

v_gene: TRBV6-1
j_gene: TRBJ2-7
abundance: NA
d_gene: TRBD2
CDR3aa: CASRETSGTYEQYF
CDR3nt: TGTGCCAGCAGGGAGACTAGCGGAACCTACGAGCAGTACTTC

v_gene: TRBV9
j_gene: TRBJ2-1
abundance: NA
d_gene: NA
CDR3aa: CASSVGAFSSYNEQFF
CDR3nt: TGTGCCAGCAGCGTAGGAGCTTTTAGCTCCTACAATGAGCAGTTCTTC

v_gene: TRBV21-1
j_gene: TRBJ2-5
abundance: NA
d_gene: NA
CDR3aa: CASSRRDPQETQYF
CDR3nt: TGTGCCAGCAGCAGACGGGACCCCCAAGAGACCCAGTACTTC

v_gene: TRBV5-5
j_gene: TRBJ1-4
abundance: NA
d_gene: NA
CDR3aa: CASRVGRDEKLFF
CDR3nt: TGTGCCAGCAGAGTAGGAAGGGATGAAAAACTGTTTTTT

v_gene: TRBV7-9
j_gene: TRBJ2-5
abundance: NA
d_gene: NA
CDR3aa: CASSLGVAIQTQYF
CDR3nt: TGTGCCAGCAGCTTAGGAGTTGCAATCCAGACCCAGTACTTC

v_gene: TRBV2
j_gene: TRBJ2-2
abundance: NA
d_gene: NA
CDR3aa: CASSVGPGRGTGELFF
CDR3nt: TGTGCCAGCAGTGTAGGGCCAGGAAGAGGCACCGGGGAGCTGTTTTTT

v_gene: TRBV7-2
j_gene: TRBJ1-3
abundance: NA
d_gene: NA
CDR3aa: CASSLEFWTAGNTIYF
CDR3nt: TGTGCCAGCAGCTTAGAGTTTTGGACGGCTGGAAACACCATATATTTT

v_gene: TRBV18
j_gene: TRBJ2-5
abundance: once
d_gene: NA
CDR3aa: CASSEYNQETQYF
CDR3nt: TGTGCCAGCTCTGAATACAACCAAGAGACCCAGTACTTC